This T cell receptor (beta chain) was retrieved from a study of blood T cell repertoires in COVID-19 (dated by TCRdb to 2020 to 2022). Background for the entire study: Samples covering the acute and convalescent phases of COVID-19 were provided by collaborators in the United States, Italy and Spain. A freely available public database, intended as a resource for researchers studying the immune response to SARS-CoV-2, is where the repertoires were released. The sample metadata nearly always contained a de-identified subject ID, COVID-19 status, age in years and sex. Where HLA class I and class II types were available, the types were taken from metadata supplied by the sample provider, not from assay-based typing. The samples were drawn from the first 160 participants of the ongoing ImmuneRACE study and from 1,200 or so subjects provided by 6 global collaborators. The dataset comprised deeply sampled blood TCRbeta repertoires from subjects exposed to, actively infected with, or recovered from COVID-19. The prospective study material was composed of cDNA or gDNA derived from T cells, B-cell-depleted T cells, or PBMCs.

The immunoSEQ Assay, a bias-controlled multiplex PCR, was used to amplify TCRbeta CDR3 regions from genomic DNA. Per the source publication's procedure: Nucleated cell counts per sample were estimated from amplification of reference gene primers within the assay. To quantify the absolute abundance of each unique TCRbeta CDR3 rearrangement, sequence reads were collapsed and filtered. Productive Simpson clonality was computed per sample as the square root of Simpson's diversity index over productive rearrangements. This is the immuneACCESS table as TCRdb keeps it, with only in-frame sequences that have V and J called. A part of the clones is gone; compared with another copy, unresolved V genes explain less than half, and the rest is unexplained. V, J and clone size are those of that table, while D and trimming were read from the DNA. The sample yields about 210,000 clones; over 70% were counted once. The top ten constitute 7% to 10% of the sample.

The investigation overall reported the following: Clinical and demographic metadata were provided uncurated, with the amount varying by source and participant.

Collaborating institutions collected whole blood in K2EDTA tubes following their own protocols. For TCRbeta analysis, collaborators shipped samples as frozen whole blood, isolated PBMCs, or DNA extracted from either of those sample types. As for this clone: The antigen it recognizes is unknown. Base qualities are not at hand, and no much larger clone is one base apart.

At the junction V is shortened by 0 bases and J by 7 bases; bases outside the gene matches: 8. The germline V gene sets CDR1 to SGHTS and CDR2 to YDEGEE. Reading from cysteine to phenylalanine, the CDR3 counts 15 amino acids. The sequence is cut down to CDR3 DNA, 45 bases in frame from base 1. Material: peripheral blood. This receptor was taken from a woman aged 45-60 years with acute or convalescent COVID-19. This sequence uses TRBV5-8 and TRBJ2-3; TRBD2 aligns with 7 central bases. The bases read TGTGCCAGCAGCTTGGTAGGACTAGATGCTAATACGCAGTATTTT. Translated, it gives CASSLVGLDANTQYF.